This T cell receptor (beta chain) came from a study of CDR3 diversity in severe acne. Regarding this clonotype: The junction departs from germline at one end; a sequencing error may be responsible.

Germline assignment: CDR1 SGHDN and CDR2 FVKESK. CDR3 size: 16 residues. One entry per CDR3 protein, called by TCRdb with MiXCR from the PCR reads. Of about 93,000 distinct CDR3 sequences in the sample, roughly 52% were seen once. Sequencing input: blood. The J gene is TRBJ1-4, the V gene TRBV14; D may be TRBD1 (6 bases). The better agreement between TRBJ2-2 and the DNA end casts doubt on the J call. The clonotype comes from a male donor in good health, serving as a control. The CDR3 bases are TGTGCCGGCAGCAACAACCGGGACATGAACACCGGGGAGCTGTTTTTT. Its protein product is CAGSNNRDMNTGELFF.